These 28 T cell receptor beta chains share one sample of origin, sequenced in a study of shared clonotypes between healthy human individuals. Generated by immunoSEQ multiplex PCR, the TCRdb table keeps only in-frame clones and is missing some. Altogether roughly 2 million clones are present, approximately 96% being singletons, with the ten largest covering less than 0.15%. Sequenced material: naive CD4+ T cells sorted from blood. Subset here: CD45RA+ positively selected. The receptors here all came from a man in his late teens or twenties in good health.

The rearrangement links TRBV5-1 to TRBJ1-6; possible D gene TRBD1, 5 bases. Germline-derived CDR1 and CDR2 are SGHRS and YFSETQ. The V and J ends lost 4 bases and 6 bases respectively, with 17 bases between them. CDR3 size: 16 residues. DNA for the CDR3: TGCGCCAGCAGCCTCCCATTGCAGGGAAGTAATTCACCCCTCCACTTT. Protein product: CASSLPLQGSNSPLHF.

The V gene is TRBV7-2, the J gene TRBJ2-7; TRBD1 might be the D (5 bases). Per the germline V gene, CDR1 is SGHTA and CDR2 is FQGNSA. Trimming removed 4 bases at V and 2 bases at J, with 15 bases between. The CDR3 is 15 residues long. CDR3 DNA: TGTGCCAGCAGCTCCTCCCCGACAGCAACCTACGAGCAGTACTTC. This translates into CASSSSPTATYEQYF. The variable domain in full, completed from reference TRBV7-2 and TRBJ2-7, reads GAGVSQSPSNKVTEKGKDVELRCDPISGHTALYWYRQSLGQGLEFLIYFQGNSAPDKSGLPSDRFSAERTGGSVSTLTIQRTQQEDSAVYLCASSSSPTATYEQYFGPGTRLTVT.

This clone has just one count. V usage is TRBV5-6 and J usage is TRBJ2-7, with 7 positions matching TRBD2. This CDR3 has 15 amino acids. CDR1 and CDR2 from the germline V gene are SGHDT and YYEEEE. Trimming removed 6 bases from V and 1 base from J; junction bases left unmatched: 10. CDR3 DNA: TGTGCCAGCACCAACCAGGCGGGGGTATCCTACGAGCAGTACTTC. As protein: CASTNQAGVSYEQYF.

CDR3 DNA: TGCGCCAGCAGCCATCAACGGACTAGCGGGAACGATGAGCAGTTCTTC. It codes for CASSHQRTSGNDEQFF. The genes are TRBV4-1 and TRBJ2-1; 12 bases match TRBD2. The CDR3 covers 16 residues. From germline, CDR1 is MGHRA and CDR2 YSYEKL. Unmatched junction bases numbered 8, after V lost 3 bases and J lost 8 bases.

Notes on this clone: The sample has other DNA sequences that encode this CDR3 too. The V gene is TRBV10-3, the J gene TRBJ2-5; D unresolved. The CDR3 length is 13 residues. V shed 3 bases and J shed 0 bases, with 5 bases lying between them. The germline CDR1 and CDR2 sequences are ENHRY and SYGVKD. In nucleotides, the CDR3 is TGTGCCATCAGTGACGGGTACCAAGAGACCCAGTACTTC. Translated: CAISDGYQETQYF.

The chain uses TRBV19 and TRBJ1-2, with D unresolved. The CDR3 runs to 13 residues. Trimming cost V 6 bases and J 10 bases, with 18 bases left between them. Germline loops: CDR1 LNHDA, CDR2 SQIVND (reference sequence). CDR3 nucleotides: TGTGCCAGTAGCGATCCCGGGAACACTCCCTACACCTTC. Its translation: CASSDPGNTPYTF.

The chain combines TRBV14 with TRBJ2-5; D tentatively reads TRBD1 or TRBD2 (5 bases each). The CDR3 covers 16 residues. The germline gives CDR1 SGHDN, CDR2 FVKESK. V was cut by 0 bases and J by 2 bases, with 13 bases left in between. The CDR3 DNA reads TGTGCCAGCAGCCAAGACCCAGGGAGATGGCAAGAGACCCAGTACTTC. Translated, it gives CASSQDPGRWQETQYF.

With respect to this clone: Other DNA sequences in the sample encode the same CDR3. The rearrangement joins TRBV18 to TRBJ2-2; 8 nucleotides align to TRBD1. Germline-derived CDR1 and CDR2 are KGHSH and LQKENI. This CDR3 has 16 residues. Trimming cost V 3 bases and J 3 bases; bases outside gene matches: 6. CDR3 bases: TGTGCCAGCTCACCGCTGGGGACAGGTGACACCGGGGAGCTGTTTTTT. It yields the protein CASSPLGTGDTGELFF.

The chain couples TRBV5-1 to TRBJ2-7, with 7 bases lining up with TRBD1. Germline loops: CDR1 SGHRS, CDR2 YFSETQ. Trimming removed 2 bases from V and 0 bases from J; junction bases left unmatched: 11. This CDR3 comprises 17 residues. The CDR3, as DNA: TGCGCCAGCAGCTTTAAAACCGGGACAGAGAGCTCCTACGAGCAGTACTTC. This codes for CASSFKTGTESSYEQYF.

The chain has TRBV6-1 and TRBJ2-3; 8 nucleotides agree with TRBD2. The trim removed 6 bases at V and 2 bases at J, leaving 7 bases unmatched. In germline, CDR1 is MNHNS, CDR2 SASEGT. This CDR3 spans 15 amino acids. The CDR3 spells CASRHSGVFTDTQYF. In nucleotides, the CDR3 is TGTGCCAGCAGGCATAGCGGGGTGTTCACAGATACGCAGTATTTT.

CDR3 residues: CASGLRGPNTEAFF. Here the CDR3 DNA reads TGTGCTAGTGGTTTACGGGGACCGAACACTGAAGCTTTCTTT. V is TRBV12-5 and J is TRBJ1-1; maybe TRBD1 (5 bases). Germline loops: CDR1 LGHNT, CDR2 FRNRAP. V lost 3 bases and J lost 1, with 9 bases in between. The CDR3 length is 14 residues.

V gene TRBV15 combines with J gene TRBJ2-5; TRBD1 matches 7 bases. Germline assignment: CDR1 LNHNV and CDR2 YYDKDF (reference sequence). This CDR3 is 14 amino acids long. V lost 4 bases and J lost 5; bases outside the gene matches: 7. Here the CDR3 DNA reads TGTGCCACCAGCATCTCAGGGGGTTGGGAGACCCAGTACTTC. This translates into CATSISGGWETQYF. Together with reference TRBV15 and TRBJ2-5, the CDR3 gives the full variable domain: DAMVIQNPRYQVTQFGKPVTLSCSQTLNHNVMYWYQQKSSQAPKLLFHYYDKDFNNEADTPDNFQSRRPNTSFCFLDIRSPGLGDTAMYLCATSISGGWETQYFGPGTRLLVL.

The J gene is TRBJ1-1, the V gene TRBV2; D is unresolved. CDR1 is SNHLY, CDR2 FYNNEI, per germline. The CDR3 is 13 residues long. The germline V and J ends were trimmed by 4 bases and 1 base, with 7 bases remaining between them. The CDR3 DNA is TGTGCCAGCAGTGTACACCAGAACACTGAAGCTTTCTTT. It encodes CASSVHQNTEAFF.

V and J are TRBV7-9 and TRBJ2-3; D remains ambiguous. The germline gives CDR1 SEHNR, CDR2 FQNEAQ (reference sequence). V lost 3 bases to trimming and J lost 0 bases, with 4 bases between them. The CDR3 contains 13 residues. The CDR3 region is CASSFKSTDTQYF. The CDR3 coding sequence is TGTGCCAGCAGCTTCAAGAGCACAGATACGCAGTATTTT.

The sample holds one count of this clone. The chain employs TRBV27 and TRBJ2-7, with D unclear. V was cut by 2 bases and J by 2 bases, with 16 bases left in between. The CDR3 sequence is 16 residues long. CDR1 is MNHEY and CDR2 is SMNVEV in the germline V gene (reference sequence). CDR3 nucleotide sequence: TGTGCCAGCAGTTTAGGCCTTCCCATACCCCCCTACGAGCAGTACTTC. This codes for CASSLGLPIPPYEQYF.

The rearrangement uses TRBV5-1 and TRBJ1-6; no clear D gene. Germline CDR1 and CDR2: SGHRS and YFSETQ. The CDR3 spans 15 residues. Trimming stripped 0 bases from V and 6 bases from J, with 10 bases between. CDR3 region: CASSLGQVGNSPLHF. CDR3 sequence (DNA): TGCGCCAGCAGCTTGGGGCAAGTGGGTAATTCACCCCTCCACTTT.

Worth noting for this clone: Other DNA sequences from this sample encode an identical CDR3 as well. This chain links TRBV18 with TRBJ2-5, with D possibly TRBD2 on 5 matching bases. This CDR3 is built from 13 residues. With 3 bases removed from V and 4 bases from J, the gap between germline ends came to 9 bases. Germline V gives CDR1 KGHSH, CDR2 LQKENI. CDR3 coding DNA: TGTGCCAGCTCACCGAGGGATGGAGAGACCCAGTACTTC. This sequence encodes CASSPRDGETQYF. The full variable domain, with the rest looked up from reference TRBV18 and TRBJ2-5, is NAGVMQNPRHLVRRRGQEARLRCSPMKGHSHVYWYRQLPEEGLKFMVYLQKENIIDESGMPKERFSAEFPKEGPSILRIQQVVRGDSAAYFCASSPRDGETQYFGPGTRLLVL.

The gene calls are TRBV2 and TRBJ1-5; weak D call: TRBD1 (6 bases). Germline V lookup: CDR1 SNHLY, CDR2 FYNNEI. V lost 6 bases to trimming and J lost 4 bases, with 16 bases between them. The CDR3 contains 15 residues. CDR3 DNA: TGTGCCAGCAGCGGACAGAGTATTACGAATCAGCCCCAGCATTTT. Translating gives CASSGQSITNQPQHF.

The chain uses TRBV2 and TRBJ1-1; 10 nucleotides agree with TRBD1. Unmatched junction bases numbered 6, after V lost 6 bases and J lost 5 bases. The CDR3 is 14 residues long. Per the germline V gene, CDR1 is SNHLY and CDR2 is FYNNEI. The CDR3 coding sequence is TGTGCCAGCAGATGGGACAGGGGTGAGACTGAAGCTTTCTTT. This codes for CASRWDRGETEAFF.

The chain joins TRBV10-1 to TRBJ1-1, with a tentative D call TRBD1 (6 bases). From germline, CDR1 is WNHNN and CDR2 SYGVQD (reference sequence). This CDR3 region has 15 residues. V lost 3 bases and J 0 bases, leaving 11 bases between the germline ends. The CDR3 bases are TGCGCCAGCAGTGATGGGGGCGGGATGAACACTGAAGCTTTCTTT. Protein: CASSDGGGMNTEAFF.

The chain has TRBV27 and TRBJ2-7, with TRBD1 as a possible D gene (6 bases). The CDR3 has 14 amino acids. Trimming removed 6 bases from V and 3 bases from J, with 15 bases in between. Looked up from germline, CDR1 is MNHEY and CDR2 is SMNVEV (reference sequence). This chain's CDR3 is CASSLQGYHYEQYF. CDR3 coding DNA: TGTGCCAGCAGCCTCCAGGGGTATCACTACGAGCAGTACTTC.

The chain is built from TRBV18 and TRBJ2-5; possibly TRBD1 for D (7 bases). The CDR3 runs 15 residues. Germline CDR1 reads KGHSH; CDR2 reads LQKENI. V was clipped by 1 base and J by 4 bases, with 13 bases between them. CDR3 sequence reads: CASSPRGQGGETQYF. For the CDR3, the DNA is TGTGCCAGCTCACCACGAGGGCAGGGGGGAGAGACCCAGTACTTC.

The chain employs TRBV7-9 and TRBJ2-2; perhaps TRBD2 as D (6 bases). This CDR3 contains 13 residues. Trimming stripped 2 bases from V and 7 bases from J, with 8 bases between. Germline V gives CDR1 SEHNR, CDR2 FQNEAQ (reference sequence). The CDR3 sequence: CASSLTGVGELFF. The CDR3 DNA sequence: TGTGCCAGCAGCTTAACGGGAGTCGGGGAGCTGTTTTTT.

The gene calls are TRBV28 and TRBJ1-4; D call uncertain. Germline V gene sequence: CDR1 MDHEN, CDR2 SYDVKM. Trimming removed 4 bases at V and 6 bases at J, with 3 bases between. This CDR3 has 11 residues. CDR3 amino acids: CASSWYEKLFF. In DNA, the CDR3 is TGTGCCAGCAGTTGGTATGAAAAACTGTTTTTT.

This chain uses TRBV5-1 with TRBJ1-2; perhaps TRBD1 as D (6 bases). The CDR3 spans 15 residues. Trimming removed 2 bases at V and 5 bases at J, with 16 bases between. From germline, CDR1 is SGHRS and CDR2 YFSETQ. The CDR3 sequence: CASSLDKGGGYGYTF. For the CDR3, the DNA is TGCGCCAGCAGCTTAGATAAAGGGGGAGGATATGGCTACACCTTC.

The chain has TRBV6-5 and TRBJ1-5, with D possibly matching TRBD1 (6 bases). CDR1 MNHEY and CDR2 SVGAGI come from the germline V gene. V shed 6 bases and J shed 0 bases, with 9 bases lying between them. This CDR3 has 14 amino acids. The CDR3 DNA reads as TGTGCCAGCAGCAAACAGGGTAGCAATCAGCCCCAGCATTTT. It codes for CASSKQGSNQPQHF.

The V call is TRBV6-1, the J call TRBJ1-1; D unresolved. Germline CDR1 reads MNHNS; CDR2 reads SASEGT. V lost 7 bases and J lost 2, with 11 bases in between. The CDR3 spans 13 residues. The CDR3 coding sequence is TGTGCCAGCACCTTTCCCAAAAACACTGAAGCTTTCTTT. Translation: CASTFPKNTEAFF.

Regarding this clone: Different DNA sequences within this sample yield the same CDR3. CDR3 residues: CASSLGRGNYEQYF. The CDR3 coding sequence is TGTGCCAGCAGCTTAGGCCGGGGGAACTACGAGCAGTACTTC. V gene TRBV7-2 combines with J gene TRBJ2-7; perhaps TRBD2 as D (6 bases). The CDR3 sequence is 14 residues long. CDR1 and CDR2 from the germline V gene are SGHTA and FQGNSA. V lost 1 base and J 3 bases, leaving 10 bases between the germline ends.